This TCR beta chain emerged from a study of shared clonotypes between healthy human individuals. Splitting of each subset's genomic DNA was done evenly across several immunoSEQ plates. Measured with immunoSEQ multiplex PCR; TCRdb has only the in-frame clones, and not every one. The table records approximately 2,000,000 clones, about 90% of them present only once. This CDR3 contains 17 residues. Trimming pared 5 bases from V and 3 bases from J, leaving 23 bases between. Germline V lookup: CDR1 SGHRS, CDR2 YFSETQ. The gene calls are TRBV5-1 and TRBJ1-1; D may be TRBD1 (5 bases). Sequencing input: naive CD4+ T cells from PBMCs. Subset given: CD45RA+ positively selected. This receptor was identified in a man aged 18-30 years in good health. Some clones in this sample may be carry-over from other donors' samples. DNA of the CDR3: TGCGCCAGCAGTCTGGTGGCAGGGCTAGAAATTTACACTGAAGCTTTCTTT. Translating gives CASSLVAGLEIYTEAFF.